The present entry profiles one T cell receptor (beta chain) with its context. Its antigen is as yet unknown. The sample originates from a study of T cell clusters in autoimmune cytopenias. Study overall: Healthy donor controls had a mean age of about 50 years and median age of 59 years.

Findings of the study overall: Primary autoimmune cytopenia patients appeared to lack physiological T cell clusters present in healthy donors.

About 39,000 genome equivalents of blood DNA were amplified for TRB. Germline CDR1 reads LNHDA; CDR2 reads SQIVND (reference sequence). The CDR3 totals 15 residues. TRB rearrangements were amplified by touch-down multiplex PCR with mixed TRB-A/B primers. Following a re-call of the multiplex PCR reads, TCRdb has one entry per CDR3 protein and lacks DNA. This sample's table has about 11,000 distinct CDR3 sequences. These sequences were also reported in another study, on T cell repertoires in aging, cancer and after chemotherapy.

This sequence originates from a human donor in good health. The chain uses TRBV19 and TRBJ1-2; without DNA, the TCRdb call of TRBD1 cannot be checked. Sequencing input: peripheral blood. The CDR3 protein is CASSILGARGYGYTF.